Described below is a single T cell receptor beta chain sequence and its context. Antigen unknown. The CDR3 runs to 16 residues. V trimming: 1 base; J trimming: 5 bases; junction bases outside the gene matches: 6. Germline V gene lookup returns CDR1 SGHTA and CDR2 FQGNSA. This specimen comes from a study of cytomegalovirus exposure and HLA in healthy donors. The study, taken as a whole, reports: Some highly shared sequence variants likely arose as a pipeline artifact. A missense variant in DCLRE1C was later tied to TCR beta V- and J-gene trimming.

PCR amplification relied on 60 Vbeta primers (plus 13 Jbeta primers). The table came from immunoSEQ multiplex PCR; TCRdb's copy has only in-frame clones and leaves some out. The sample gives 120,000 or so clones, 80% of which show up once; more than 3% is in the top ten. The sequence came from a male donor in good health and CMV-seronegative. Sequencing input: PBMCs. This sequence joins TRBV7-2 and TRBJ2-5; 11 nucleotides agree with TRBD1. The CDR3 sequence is CASSLESGQGAETQYF. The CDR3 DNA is TGTGCCAGCAGCTTAGAGTCAGGACAGGGGGCCGAGACCCAGTACTTC.